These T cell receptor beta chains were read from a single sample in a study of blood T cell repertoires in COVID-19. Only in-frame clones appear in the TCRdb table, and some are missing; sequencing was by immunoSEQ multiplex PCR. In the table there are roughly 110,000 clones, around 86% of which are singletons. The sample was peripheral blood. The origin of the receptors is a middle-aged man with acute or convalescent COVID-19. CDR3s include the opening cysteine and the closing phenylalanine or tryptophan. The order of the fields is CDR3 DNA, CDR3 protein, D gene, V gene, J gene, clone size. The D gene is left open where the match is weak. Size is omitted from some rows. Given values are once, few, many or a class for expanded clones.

CDR3 DNA: TGTGCCAGCAGCCGACAGGGCCGGGAGCTGTTTTTT
CDR3 protein: CASSRQGRELFF
D gene: TRBD1
V gene: TRBV6-2/TRBV6-3
J gene: TRBJ2-2
clone size: once

CDR3 DNA: TGCGCCAGCAGCCAAGATTCGGGCAGGGGACGTGGCTACACCTTC
CDR3 protein: CASSQDSGRGRGYTF
D gene: .
V gene: TRBV4-1
J gene: TRBJ1-2
clone size: once

CDR3 DNA: TGCGCCAGCAGCTTGGACAGGGCAGATAATTCACCCCTCCACTTT
CDR3 protein: CASSLDRADNSPLHF
D gene: .
V gene: TRBV5-1
J gene: TRBJ1-6
clone size: once

CDR3 DNA: TGTGCCAGCAGTTTATCGCCGGGAGAGCAGTACTTC
CDR3 protein: CASSLSPGEQYF
D gene: .
V gene: TRBV27
J gene: TRBJ2-7
clone size: .

CDR3 DNA: TGTGCCAGTAGTATTGGAGGGAACACTGAAGCTTTCTTT
CDR3 protein: CASSIGGNTEAFF
D gene: .
V gene: TRBV19
J gene: TRBJ1-1
clone size: .

CDR3 DNA: TGTGCCAGCAATAACGGTTTTTCTAGCACAGATACGCAGTATTTT
CDR3 protein: CASNNGFSSTDTQYF
D gene: .
V gene: TRBV7-2
J gene: TRBJ2-3
clone size: .

CDR3 DNA: TGCGCCAGCAGCTTGACAGGGGGCCAAGAGACCCAGTACTTC
CDR3 protein: CASSLTGGQETQYF
D gene: TRBD1
V gene: TRBV5-1
J gene: TRBJ2-5
clone size: .

CDR3 DNA: TGTGCCTGGAGATCTGGGGGGTCCGATCAGCCCCAGCATTTT
CDR3 protein: CAWRSGGSDQPQHF
D gene: .
V gene: TRBV30
J gene: TRBJ1-5
clone size: .

CDR3 DNA: TGCGCCAGCAGTATGGGGACTAGCGGCCGAGGGTACGAGCAGTACTTC
CDR3 protein: CASSMGTSGRGYEQYF
D gene: TRBD2
V gene: TRBV5-1
J gene: TRBJ2-7
clone size: .

CDR3 DNA: TGTGCCAGCAGGGGGCACGCGGGGACCTCATCAGATACGCAGTATTTT
CDR3 protein: CASRGHAGTSSDTQYF
D gene: .
V gene: TRBV28
J gene: TRBJ2-3
clone size: .

CDR3 DNA: TGTGCCAGTAGTATAGGCCGGTACAATGAGCAGTTCTTC
CDR3 protein: CASSIGRYNEQFF
D gene: .
V gene: TRBV19
J gene: TRBJ2-1
clone size: .

CDR3 DNA: TGTGCCAGCAGCCTCCGGGACAGGGTTCCGGGGGAGCTGTTTTTT
CDR3 protein: CASSLRDRVPGELFF
D gene: TRBD1
V gene: TRBV7-2
J gene: TRBJ2-2
clone size: .

CDR3 DNA: TGTGCCGCACGCGGCCAGGGGGCCGAGACCCAGTACTTC
CDR3 protein: CAARGQGAETQYF
D gene: TRBD1
V gene: TRBV6-5
J gene: TRBJ2-5
clone size: .

CDR3 DNA: TGCGCCAGCAGCTTGGGACAGAAAGAGACCCAGTACTTC
CDR3 protein: CASSLGQKETQYF
D gene: .
V gene: TRBV5-1
J gene: TRBJ2-5
clone size: .

CDR3 DNA: TGCAGCGTTGATCAGGGGGGTCACACCATATATTTT
CDR3 protein: CSVDQGGHTIYF
D gene: TRBD1
V gene: TRBV29-1
J gene: TRBJ1-3
clone size: .

CDR3 DNA: TGTGCCAGCAGCCTGGGACTAGCGGGAGTTAGCACCGGGGAGCTGTTTTTT
CDR3 protein: CASSLGLAGVSTGELFF
D gene: TRBD2
V gene: TRBV7-2
J gene: TRBJ2-2
clone size: once

CDR3 DNA: TGTGCCTGGAGCGAACAGCTGCTTAGCACAGATACGCAGTATTTT
CDR3 protein: CAWSEQLLSTDTQYF
D gene: .
V gene: TRBV30
J gene: TRBJ2-3
clone size: .

CDR3 DNA: TGCGCCAGCAGTGGCCAGGGGAGCACCGGGGAGCTGTTTTTT
CDR3 protein: CASSGQGSTGELFF
D gene: .
V gene: TRBV10-2
J gene: TRBJ2-2
clone size: .

CDR3 DNA: TGTGCCAGTAGTATACCACCGGGATTAGGCTACACCTTC
CDR3 protein: CASSIPPGLGYTF
D gene: .
V gene: TRBV19
J gene: TRBJ1-2
clone size: .

CDR3 DNA: TGCGCCAGCAGCTCCGTAGCGGGAGGTGGCTACGAGCAGTACTTC
CDR3 protein: CASSSVAGGGYEQYF
D gene: TRBD2
V gene: TRBV5-1
J gene: TRBJ2-7
clone size: few

CDR3 DNA: TGTGCCAGTAGTATAGGTGGACTAGCGGGAGGGCATGAGCAGTTCTTC
CDR3 protein: CASSIGGLAGGHEQFF
D gene: TRBD2
V gene: TRBV19
J gene: TRBJ2-1
clone size: .

CDR3 DNA: TGTGCCAGCACACCGGGACAGGGTCGCCCGTCTACCTTC
CDR3 protein: CASTPGQGRPSTF
D gene: TRBD1
V gene: TRBV12-3/TRBV12-4
J gene: TRBJ1-2
clone size: .

CDR3 DNA: TGTGCTAGCAGCTTAGCCCTCGCGGGAGAGACCCAGTACTTC
CDR3 protein: CASSLALAGETQYF
D gene: .
V gene: TRBV7-7
J gene: TRBJ2-5
clone size: .

CDR3 DNA: TGCGCCAGCAGCCCACGACAGGGAGGCTATGGCTACACCTTC
CDR3 protein: CASSPRQGGYGYTF
D gene: TRBD1
V gene: TRBV4-3
J gene: TRBJ1-2
clone size: .

CDR3 DNA: TGTGCCAGCAGCCAGTCGACTAGCGGAGACCAAGAGACCCAGTACTTC
CDR3 protein: CASSQSTSGDQETQYF
D gene: TRBD2
V gene: TRBV3-1/TRBV3-2
J gene: TRBJ2-5
clone size: .

CDR3 DNA: TGTGCCAGCAGCCGCACGAGTGGTAGCAATCAGCCCCAGCATTTT
CDR3 protein: CASSRTSGSNQPQHF
D gene: .
V gene: TRBV6-5
J gene: TRBJ1-5
clone size: .

CDR3 DNA: TGTGCCAGCAGCAAATCTAACAGGCGATCCTACGAGCAGTACTTC
CDR3 protein: CASSKSNRRSYEQYF
D gene: .
V gene: TRBV21-1
J gene: TRBJ2-7
clone size: .

CDR3 DNA: TGTGCCAGCAGTCCCGGGCCCGGGATTAATGAAAAACTGTTTTTT
CDR3 protein: CASSPGPGINEKLFF
D gene: .
V gene: TRBV28
J gene: TRBJ1-4
clone size: .

CDR3 DNA: TGCGCCAGCAGCGGAACTTCGGGGGGGAGTCGCTCCTACGAGCAGTACTTC
CDR3 protein: CASSGTSGGSRSYEQYF
D gene: TRBD2
V gene: TRBV5-1
J gene: TRBJ2-7
clone size: .

CDR3 DNA: TGTGCCAGCAGCCAAATCCCTCTCAGTGGCAGATCAGCCTATAATTCACCCCTCCACTTT
CDR3 protein: CASSQIPLSGRSAYNSPLHF
D gene: .
V gene: TRBV3-1/TRBV3-2
J gene: TRBJ1-6
clone size: .

CDR3 DNA: TGTGCCAGCAGCTTCGACCCGGGTTTATACGAGCAGTACTTC
CDR3 protein: CASSFDPGLYEQYF
D gene: .
V gene: TRBV11-1
J gene: TRBJ2-7
clone size: .

CDR3 DNA: TGTGCCAGCAGCTATAGCGGGGGAGACAATGAGCAGTTCTTC
CDR3 protein: CASSYSGGDNEQFF
D gene: TRBD2
V gene: TRBV7-2
J gene: TRBJ2-1
clone size: .

CDR3 DNA: TGTGCCAGCAGCTACTCGGGGGACTATGGCTACACCTTC
CDR3 protein: CASSYSGDYGYTF
D gene: .
V gene: TRBV5-4
J gene: TRBJ1-2
clone size: .

CDR3 DNA: TGTGCCAGCAGCCTCCTCTGGGGGGGGGCAACAGATACGCAGTATTTT
CDR3 protein: CASSLLWGGATDTQYF
D gene: .
V gene: TRBV9
J gene: TRBJ2-3
clone size: .

CDR3 DNA: TGTGCCAGCAGCCAGGGACAGGGAAATCAGCCCCAGCATTTT
CDR3 protein: CASSQGQGNQPQHF
D gene: TRBD1
V gene: TRBV3-1/TRBV3-2
J gene: TRBJ1-5
clone size: .

CDR3 DNA: TGTGCCAGCAGTAGACAGAATAACTATGGCTACACCTTC
CDR3 protein: CASSRQNNYGYTF
D gene: .
V gene: TRBV6-2/TRBV6-3
J gene: TRBJ1-2
clone size: once

CDR3 DNA: TGTGCCAGCAGCTTAACGTGGCTCCTAGCCGGTAAGACCCAGTACTTC
CDR3 protein: CASSLTWLLAGKTQYF
D gene: .
V gene: TRBV7-3
J gene: TRBJ2-5
clone size: .

CDR3 DNA: TGTGCCAGCAGCTCATCATTAGGGACAGGGCGCGAGACCGGGGAGCTGTTTTTT
CDR3 protein: CASSSSLGTGRETGELFF
D gene: TRBD1
V gene: TRBV5-8
J gene: TRBJ2-2
clone size: .

CDR3 DNA: TGTGCCAGCAGTGAACTGCGACAGCACCTTAGCAATCAGCCCCAGCATTTT
CDR3 protein: CASSELRQHLSNQPQHF
D gene: .
V gene: TRBV6-1
J gene: TRBJ1-5
clone size: .

CDR3 DNA: TGTGCTAGTGGTTTTCTTAGCGGGAGATCATACAATGAGCAGTTCTTC
CDR3 protein: CASGFLSGRSYNEQFF
D gene: TRBD2
V gene: TRBV12-5
J gene: TRBJ2-1
clone size: .

CDR3 DNA: TGTGCCAGCAATCCGGGACAGGGGCACAATGAGCAGTTCTTC
CDR3 protein: CASNPGQGHNEQFF
D gene: TRBD1
V gene: TRBV2
J gene: TRBJ2-1
clone size: .